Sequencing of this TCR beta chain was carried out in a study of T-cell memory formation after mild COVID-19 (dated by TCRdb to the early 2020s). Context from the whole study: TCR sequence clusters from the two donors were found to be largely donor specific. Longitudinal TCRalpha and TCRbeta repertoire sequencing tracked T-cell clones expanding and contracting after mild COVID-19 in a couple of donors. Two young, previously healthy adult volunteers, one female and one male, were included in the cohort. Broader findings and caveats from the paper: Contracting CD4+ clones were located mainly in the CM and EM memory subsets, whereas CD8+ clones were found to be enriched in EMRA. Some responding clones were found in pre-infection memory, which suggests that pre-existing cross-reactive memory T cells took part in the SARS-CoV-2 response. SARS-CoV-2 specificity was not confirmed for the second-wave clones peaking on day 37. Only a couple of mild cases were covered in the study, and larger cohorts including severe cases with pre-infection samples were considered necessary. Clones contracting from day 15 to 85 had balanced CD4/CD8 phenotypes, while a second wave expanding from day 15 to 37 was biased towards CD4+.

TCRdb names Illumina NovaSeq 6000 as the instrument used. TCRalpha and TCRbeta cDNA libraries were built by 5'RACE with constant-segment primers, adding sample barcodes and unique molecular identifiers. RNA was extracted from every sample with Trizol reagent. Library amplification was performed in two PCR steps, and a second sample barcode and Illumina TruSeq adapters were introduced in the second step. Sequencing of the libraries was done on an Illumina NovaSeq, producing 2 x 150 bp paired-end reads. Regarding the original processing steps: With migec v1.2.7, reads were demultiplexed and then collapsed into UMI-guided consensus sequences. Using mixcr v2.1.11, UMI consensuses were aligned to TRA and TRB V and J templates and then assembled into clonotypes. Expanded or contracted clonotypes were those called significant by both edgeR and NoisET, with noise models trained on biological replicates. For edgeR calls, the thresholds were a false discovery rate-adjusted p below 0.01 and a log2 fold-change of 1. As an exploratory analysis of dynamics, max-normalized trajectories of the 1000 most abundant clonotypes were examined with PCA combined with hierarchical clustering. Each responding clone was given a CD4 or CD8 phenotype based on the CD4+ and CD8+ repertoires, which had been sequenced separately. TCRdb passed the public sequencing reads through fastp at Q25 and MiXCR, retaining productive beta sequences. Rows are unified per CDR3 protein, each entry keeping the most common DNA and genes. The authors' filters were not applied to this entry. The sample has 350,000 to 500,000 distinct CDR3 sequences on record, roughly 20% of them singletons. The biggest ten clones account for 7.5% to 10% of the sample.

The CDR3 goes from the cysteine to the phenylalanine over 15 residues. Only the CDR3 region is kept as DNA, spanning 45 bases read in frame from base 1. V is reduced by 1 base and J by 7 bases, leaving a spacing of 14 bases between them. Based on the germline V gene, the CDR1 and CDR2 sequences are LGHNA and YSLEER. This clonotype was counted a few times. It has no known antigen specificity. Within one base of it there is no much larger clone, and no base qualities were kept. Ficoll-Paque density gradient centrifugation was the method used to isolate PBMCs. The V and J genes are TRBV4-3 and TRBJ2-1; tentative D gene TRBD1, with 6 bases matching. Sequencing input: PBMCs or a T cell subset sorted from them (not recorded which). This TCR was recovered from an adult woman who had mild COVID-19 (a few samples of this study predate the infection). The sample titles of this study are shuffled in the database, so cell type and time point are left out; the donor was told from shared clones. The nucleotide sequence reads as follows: TGCGCCAGCAGCCAAGGCACAGGGTTTCGGAATGAGCAGTTCTTC. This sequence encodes CASSQGTGFRNEQFF.